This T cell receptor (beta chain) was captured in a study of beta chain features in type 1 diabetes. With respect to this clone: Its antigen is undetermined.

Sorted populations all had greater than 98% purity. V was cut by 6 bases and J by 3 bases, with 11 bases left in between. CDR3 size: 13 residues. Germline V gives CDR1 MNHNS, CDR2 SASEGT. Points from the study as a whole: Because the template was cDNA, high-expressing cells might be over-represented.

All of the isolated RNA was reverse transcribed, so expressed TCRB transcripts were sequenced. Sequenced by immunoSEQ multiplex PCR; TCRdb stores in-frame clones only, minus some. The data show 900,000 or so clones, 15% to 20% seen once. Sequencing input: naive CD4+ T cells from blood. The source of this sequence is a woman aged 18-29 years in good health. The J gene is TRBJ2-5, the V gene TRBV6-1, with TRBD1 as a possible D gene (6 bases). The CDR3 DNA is TGTGCCAGCAGAAGACAGGTAGAAGAGACCCAGTACTTC. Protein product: CASRRQVEETQYF.